The clone carrying this T cell receptor beta chain has only a few counts. Original analysis: Estimated nucleated cell counts came from reference gene primer amplification. Sequencing was performed with immunoSEQ multiplex PCR; in TCRdb, only in-frame clones are kept and a portion is missing. That table supplies the V and J calls and clone size; D and trimming were determined from the DNA. The data show some 150,000 clones, more than 75% seen once. The entry originates in a study of blood T cell repertoires in COVID-19. The overall study: The samples span acute and convalescent COVID-19 from the United States, Italy and Spain. Sources were T cells, B-cell-depleted T cells, or PBMCs; the material itself was cDNA or gDNA.

The CDR3 sequence is 14 residues long. V gave up 5 bases and J gave up 6 bases; unmatched junction bases: 6. Germline-derived CDR1 and CDR2 are SGHVS and FQNEAQ. The sequenced material came from peripheral blood. The receptor's source is a woman aged 70-85 years with acute or convalescent COVID-19. The chain uses TRBV7-8 and TRBJ2-7; 11 bases fit TRBD1. CDR3 nucleotide sequence: TGTGCCAGCAGCCTACGGGGGACAGGGGGCGAGCAGTACTTC. Its translation: CASSLRGTGGEQYF.